These 9 T cell receptor beta chains originate from one sample sequenced in a study of OX40 agonist ivuxolimab in advanced cancers. Profiling relied on immunoSEQ multiplex PCR, and the TCRdb table lists in-frame clones only, not all of them. The sample shows approximately 50,000 clones, around four fifths of them seen only once. Sequenced material: CD4+ or CD8+ T cells sorted from blood, taken in a trial of the OX40 agonist ivuxolimab. The receptors come from an adult with an advanced solid tumor such as melanoma, head and neck, liver or kidney cancer.

In its sample, this clone was seen once. This rearrangement joins TRBV9 to TRBJ2-7, with 9 bases that match TRBD1. Unmatched junction bases numbered 4, after V lost 0 bases and J lost 3 bases. CDR1 is SGDLS, CDR2 YYNGEE, per germline. The CDR3 totals 15 residues. The DNA for the CDR3 is TGTGCCAGCAGCGTAGGGACAGGGGAGGACTACGAGCAGTACTTC. It is translated as CASSVGTGEDYEQYF.

The chain has TRBV5-1 and TRBJ1-1; TRBD1 might be the D (6 bases). V was cut by 0 bases and J by 3 bases, with 15 bases left in between. Germline loops: CDR1 SGHRS, CDR2 YFSETQ. This CDR3 region has 16 residues. The CDR3 region has the DNA TGCGCCAGCAGCTTGGAGGCGGGGGCCCGGGACACTGAAGCTTTCTTT. Protein: CASSLEAGARDTEAFF. Full variable domain (outside the CDR3, taken from reference TRBV5-1 and TRBJ1-1): KAGVTQTPRYLIKTRGQQVTLSCSPISGHRSVSWYQQTPGQGLQFLFEYFSETQRNKGNFPGRFSGRQFSNSRSEMNVSTLELGDSALYLCASSLEAGARDTEAFFGQGTRLTVV.

The chain is built from TRBV11-3 and TRBJ2-7; either TRBD1 or TRBD2 may supply D (6 bases each). V gave up 3 bases and J gave up 5 bases, with 14 bases separating them. Germline CDR1 reads SGHNT; CDR2 reads YENEEA. The CDR3 contains 14 residues. The CDR3 region is CASSLGASANEQYF. CDR3 nucleotides: TGTGCCAGCAGCTTGGGGGCTAGCGCTAACGAGCAGTACTTC.

V is TRBV19 and J is TRBJ1-1; D may be TRBD1 (5 bases). Per germline, CDR1 LNHDA and CDR2 SQIVND (reference sequence). V dropped 7 bases and J dropped 2 bases, with 14 bases sitting between them. The CDR3 extends over 14 amino acids. The CDR3 bases are TGTGCCAGTACGGACCCAGGGACCAACACTGAAGCTTTCTTT. The encoded protein is CASTDPGTNTEAFF. Filled out from reference TRBV19 and TRBJ1-1, the complete variable domain reads DGGITQSPKYLFRKEGQNVTLSCEQNLNHDAMYWYRQDPGQGLRLIYYSQIVNDFQKGDIAEGYSVSREKKESFPLTVTSAQKNPTAFYLCASTDPGTNTEAFFGQGTRLTVV.

The J gene is TRBJ2-7, the V gene TRBV10-3; 8 nucleotides match TRBD2. CDR1 ENHRY and CDR2 SYGVKD come from the germline V gene. The J segment lost 3 bases and the V segment lost 4 bases, leaving 8 bases of the junction unmatched. CDR3 length: 15 amino acids. In DNA, the CDR3 is TGTGCCATCAGTGGGCTTAGCGGGAAGGGCTACGAGCAGTACTTC. Amino acids: CAISGLSGKGYEQYF.

The chain combines TRBV5-1 with TRBJ2-7; 7 bases align to TRBD1. The CDR3 sequence is 12 residues long. V gave up 3 bases and J gave up 5 bases; unmatched junction bases: 2. Germline V gene lookup returns CDR1 SGHRS and CDR2 YFSETQ. The CDR3 nucleotides are TGCGCCAGCAGCTCCGGGACAGACGAGCAGTACTTC. It translates to CASSSGTDEQYF. Full variable domain (rest looked up from reference TRBV5-1 and TRBJ2-7): KAGVTQTPRYLIKTRGQQVTLSCSPISGHRSVSWYQQTPGQGLQFLFEYFSETQRNKGNFPGRFSGRQFSNSRSEMNVSTLELGDSALYLCASSSGTDEQYFGPGTRLTVT.

This chain uses TRBV7-2 with TRBJ1-1; D may be TRBD1 (5 bases). V gave up 1 base and J gave up 6 bases, with 12 bases separating them. There are 14 residues in the CDR3. CDR1 and CDR2 from the germline V gene are SGHTA and FQGNSA. CDR3 bases: TGTGCCAGCAGCTTAGGGGTAAGGGGTTCTGAAGCTTTCTTT. This encodes CASSLGVRGSEAFF.

The rearrangement joins TRBV15 to TRBJ2-2; the D is unclear. Germline CDR1 is LNHNV and CDR2 is YYDKDF (reference sequence). Between the trimmed V and J ends, which lost 1 base and 5 bases, there was a span of 14 bases. The CDR3 runs 16 residues. This chain's CDR3 is CATSRVPASRTGELFF. CDR3 DNA: TGTGCCACCAGCAGAGTGCCCGCATCTAGAACCGGGGAGCTGTTTTTT.

As to this clone: The same CDR3 can be traced to other DNA sequences in this sample. The V and J genes are TRBV30 and TRBJ1-5; the D gene is possibly TRBD1 (5 bases). There are 17 residues in the CDR3. Germline CDR1 is GTSNPN and CDR2 is SVGIG (reference sequence). V shed 0 bases and J shed 11 bases, with 26 bases lying between them. The CDR3 sequence is CAWSVRQGTTRPSAQHF. The DNA for the CDR3 is TGTGCCTGGAGTGTACGTCAGGGCACTACCAGACCTAGTGCCCAGCATTTT.